This entry lists 4 T cell receptor beta chains sequenced from one sample in a study of Ad26.COV2.S vaccination and SARS-CoV-2 variants. TCRdb keeps only in-frame clones here, not all; method: immunoSEQ multiplex PCR. The sample includes about 370,000 clones, 70% to 90% of them seen just once. Treatment indicated: 15 to 20 received Ad26.COV2.S at low or high dose, single or two shots; roughly five received placebo; per-sample allocation not given. Day 63 after the first injection of vaccine or placebo was the sampling time. Sequenced material: peripheral blood, taken in a trial of Ad26.COV2.S vaccine versus placebo. These TCRs come from a person aged 18-65 years who received the Ad26.COV2.S COVID-19 vaccine or a placebo.

This sequence joins TRBV3-1 (or the pseudogene TRBV3-2) and TRBJ1-1; 9 bases line up with TRBD1. CDR1 is LGHDT and CDR2 is YNNKEL in the germline V gene (reference sequence). The CDR3 has 16 residues. The ends lost 1 base at V and 1 base at J; junction bases unmatched: 4. The CDR3 DNA follows: TGTGCCAGCAGCCAAGCCCCGGGACAGGGGAACACTGAAGCTTTCTTT. This translates into CASSQAPGQGNTEAFF.

This chain's CDR3 is CASSVTPYEQYF. In DNA, the CDR3 is TGTGCCAGCAGCGTCACACCCTACGAGCAGTACTTC. This chain links TRBV2 with TRBJ2-7; no clear D gene. The V gene's germline CDR1 is SNHLY and CDR2 FYNNEI. CDR3 size: 12 residues. Deletions cut 6 bases from V and 2 bases from J, with 8 bases between. Variable domain in full (rest from reference TRBV2 and TRBJ2-7): EPEVTQTPSHQVTQMGQEVILRCVPISNHLYFYWYRQILGQKVEFLVSFYNNEISEKSEIFDDQFSVERPDGSNFTLKIRSTKLEDSAMYFCASSVTPYEQYFGPGTRLTVT.

This chain uses TRBV7-3 with TRBJ2-7; 8 nucleotides line up with TRBD1. The germline V gene has CDR1 SGHTA and CDR2 FQGTGA. This CDR3 contains 14 residues. V shed 3 bases, J shed 6 bases, and the junction held 7 bases outside the gene matches. In nucleotides, the CDR3 is TGTGCCAGCAGCTTGAACAGGGGGGAAGGCGAGCAGTACTTC. As protein: CASSLNRGEGEQYF.

The chain is built from TRBV5-4 and TRBJ1-4, with TRBD1 as a possible D gene (6 bases). This CDR3 is built from 15 residues. Germline V gives CDR1 SGHNT, CDR2 YYREEE (reference sequence). Trimming removed 5 bases from V and 7 bases from J, with 18 bases in between. The CDR3 loop reads CASSTKGEVGEKLFF. Here the CDR3 DNA reads TGTGCCAGCAGTACAAAGGGGGAAGTGGGTGAAAAACTGTTTTTT. Looking up the rest from reference TRBV5-4 and TRBJ1-4 gives the full variable domain: ETGVTQSPTHLIKTRGQQVTLRCSSQSGHNTVSWYQQALGQGPQFIFQYYREEENGRGNFPPRFSGLQFPNYSSELNVNALELDDSALYLCASSTKGEVGEKLFFGSGTQLSVL.